The rows below give T cell receptor beta chains drawn from one sample of a study of T cell repertoires in cytomegalovirus infection. Their specific antigens are unknown. MiXCR, run by TCRdb on the reads, gives a single entry per CDR3 protein. In the table there are some 920,000 distinct CDR3 sequences, about a third of which are singletons. The specimen comprised cultured CD8+ T cells from PBMCs, sampled from culture after CMV antigen stimulation. These TCRs come from a human donor in good health (CMV status not recorded). Some clones in this sample may be carry-over from other donors' samples. The CDR3 runs from the conserved cysteine through the conserved F or W. Fields, in order: CDR3 length, D gene, J gene, clone size, V gene, CDR3 DNA, CDR3 protein. A D gene is named only where the DNA matches it firmly. The size of a clone is reported for some rows only, either as once, few or many, or as a class for expanded clones.

16 TRBD1 TRBJ2-2 many TRBV12-3/TRBV12-4 TGTGCCAGCAGCCCCGGGACAGGGTTTAACACCGGGGAGCTGTTTTTT CASSPGTGFNTGELFF
14 TRBD1 TRBJ1-2 few TRBV27 TGTGCCAGCACGGGGACAGGGAGGAGGGATGGCTACACCTTC CASTGTGRRDGYTF
14 TRBD1 TRBJ2-1 few TRBV5-5 TGTGCCAGCAGCTTGGGAGGGGGCCAGGATGAGCAGTTCTTC CASSLGGGQDEQFF
13 TRBD1 TRBJ1-2 many TRBV6-5 TGTGCCAGCAGCTCGACAGGGGGCTCTGGCTACACCTTC CASSSTGGSGYTF
17 TRBD1 TRBJ2-2 many TRBV28 TGTGCCAGCATCTCTCTGGGACAGGATTCGATTACCGGGGAGCTGTTTTTT CASISLGQDSITGELFF
16 NA TRBJ2-5 NA TRBV6-1 TGTGCCAGCACCATTTGGGGGTTGGGGGACCAAGAGACCCAGTACTTC CASTIWGLGDQETQYF
18 NA TRBJ2-2 few TRBV6-5 TGTGCCGGCCGGCAGAGACGTCCATTGAGAAGGGACACCGGGGAGCTGTTTTTT CAGRQRRPLRRDTGELFF
14 NA TRBJ1-1 NA TRBV9 TGTGCCAGCAGCGCCCAGGGGTCCGGCACTGAAGCTTTCTTT CASSAQGSGTEAFF
13 NA TRBJ1-1 few TRBV12-3/TRBV12-4 TGTGCCAGCGGTCGGGGGCAAGGAACTGAAGCTTTCTTT CASGRGQGTEAFF
14 NA TRBJ1-4 few TRBV7-8 TGTGCCAGCACCGCCTTCGGGCACGGTGAAAAACTGTTTTTT CASTAFGHGEKLFF
16 NA TRBJ1-1 few TRBV12-5 TGTGCTAGTGGTTTTGGGACGACAGTCAAGAACACTGAAGCTTTCTTT CASGFGTTVKNTEAFF
14 NA TRBJ1-6 once TRBV5-6 TGTACCAGCAGCTTGGGCCCCTGGGATTCACCCCTCCACTTT CTSSLGPWDSPLHF
15 NA TRBJ1-5 few TRBV5-6 TGTGCCAGCAGCTTGGGGCAGGGGATAGGACAGCCCCAGCATTTT CASSLGQGIGQPQHF
14 NA TRBJ2-3 NA TRBV4-3 TGCGCCAGCAGCCAGGGATTAACCGCAGATACGCAGTATTTT CASSQGLTADTQYF
12 NA TRBJ2-1 NA TRBV2 TGTGCCAGCAGTAGGACAGAGGTGGCCCAGTTCTTC CASSRTEVAQFF
14 NA TRBJ1-2 NA TRBV7-9 TGTGCCAGCAGCTTAGGGGCAGGGTATAATGGCTACACCTTC CASSLGAGYNGYTF
13 NA TRBJ1-5 NA TRBV5-1 TGCGCCAGCAGCTTGCTACCTAATCAGCCCCAGCATTTT CASSLLPNQPQHF
15 TRBD1 TRBJ1-2 NA TRBV5-4 TGTGCCAGCAGCCCGGCGGGACAGGGGAGAAATGGCTACACCTTC CASSPAGQGRNGYTF
14 TRBD1 TRBJ1-1 few TRBV12-3/TRBV12-4 TGTGCCAGCAGCCGGCAGGGGGCCTTCACTGAAGCTTTCTTT CASSRQGAFTEAFF
14 NA TRBJ2-3 few TRBV12-3/TRBV12-4 TGTGCCAGCAGTCCTTACTACGGGGCAGATACGCAGTATTTT CASSPYYGADTQYF
14 NA TRBJ1-1 few TRBV2 TGTGCCAGCACCGACGCGGGACGGTACACTGAAGCTTTCTTT CASTDAGRYTEAFF
14 NA TRBJ1-2 NA TRBV4-3 TGCGCCAGCAGCCAAGAAGCAGATCCCTATGGCTACACCTTC CASSQEADPYGYTF
13 NA TRBJ2-2 few TRBV12-3/TRBV12-4 TGTGCCAGCAGTCCAGGGGTTCCCGGGGAGCTGTTTTTT CASSPGVPGELFF
18 NA TRBJ2-3 few TRBV6-1 TGTGCCAGCAGTTACGCCCCCTCGAGTATGGCTTACACAGATACGCAGTATTTT CASSYAPSSMAYTDTQYF
16 TRBD2 TRBJ2-1 NA TRBV6-5 TGTGCCAGCAGTTACTCCGAGCGGGGCTCCTACAATGAGCAGATCTTC CASSYSERGSYNEQIF
15 NA TRBJ2-3 once TRBV7-3 TGTGCCAGCAGCCAAATAGGGGGTTTCGTAGATACGCAGTATTTT CASSQIGGFVDTQYF
15 TRBD1 TRBJ1-5 many TRBV7-2 TGTGCCAGCAGCTTAGAGGCAGGGGGAAATCAGCCCCAGCATTTT CASSLEAGGNQPQHF
13 TRBD1 TRBJ1-4 NA TRBV20-1 TGCAGTGCTCCCGGGGCAGGGGGTGAAAAACTGTTTTTT CSAPGAGGEKLFF
17 TRBD1 TRBJ1-6 many TRBV7-8 TGTGCCAGCAGCTATGGATGGGACAGGGCTCTAAATTCACCCCTCCACTTT CASSYGWDRALNSPLHF
16 NA TRBJ1-5 NA TRBV7-9 TGTGCCAGCAGCCCACTAGGGCCAGGGAAGGGCCAGCCCCAGCATTTT CASSPLGPGKGQPQHF
15 NA TRBJ2-1 NA TRBV19 TGTGCCAGTTCCATTAGCGGCAACCCCTACAATGAGCAGTTCTTC CASSISGNPYNEQFF
15 TRBD1 TRBJ1-6 NA TRBV24-1 TGTGCCACCAGTGACGCCAGGGGGTTAAATTCACCCCTCCACTTT CATSDARGLNSPLHF
13 NA TRBJ1-3 NA TRBV19 TGTGCATCGAAGGGACACTCTGGAAACACCATATATTTT CASKGHSGNTIYF
13 TRBD1 TRBJ2-1 many TRBV6-1 TGTGCCAGCAGTGGGACAGGGTTGCATGAGCAGTTCTTC CASSGTGLHEQFF
14 NA TRBJ1-4 NA TRBV27 TGTGCCAGCACCCACACGGGGGGGCATGAAAAACTGTTTTTT CASTHTGGHEKLFF
19 NA TRBJ1-2 NA TRBV12-3/TRBV12-4 TGTGCCAGCAGTTCGGAGCGGGACATCCTCCGATTAGCTAACTATGGCTACACCTTC CASSSERDILRLANYGYTF
16 TRBD1 TRBJ2-3 NA TRBV7-9 TGTGCCAGCAGCTTAAGGGGACAGGGGGCAACAGATACGCAGTATTTT CASSLRGQGATDTQYF
15 NA TRBJ2-3 few TRBV24-1 TGTGCCACCAGTGCACAGGGTCATAGCACAGATACGCAGTATTTT CATSAQGHSTDTQYF
16 NA TRBJ2-7 NA TRBV27 TGTGCCAGCAGTCTTTCGGCGGGACAGCTTTCCTACGAGCGGTACTTC CASSLSAGQLSYERYF
13 NA TRBJ2-7 few TRBV7-9 TGTGCCAGCAGACCTCAGGGCCCCTACGAGCAGTACTTC CASRPQGPYEQYF
15 TRBD2 TRBJ2-3 once TRBV5-1 TGCGCCAGCAGCTCTACGGGACTAGGGTTGGATACGCAGTATTTT CASSSTGLGLDTQYF
15 TRBD2 TRBJ2-5 many TRBV7-6 TGTGCCAGCAGCAATAGCGGGGGCGGTTTAGAGACCCAGTACTTC CASSNSGGGLETQYF
14 NA TRBJ2-5 NA TRBV9 TGTGCCAGCAGCGTAGAGGGCAGCCAAGAGACCCAGTACTTC CASSVEGSQETQYF
11 NA TRBJ2-4 few TRBV7-9 TGTGCCAGCAGCTTATCTCGGGACCAGTACTTC CASSLSRDQYF
16 NA TRBJ1-2 few TRBV10-3 TGTGCCATCAGTGACTCGGGGGGCAGACATATGGATGGCTACACCTTC CAISDSGGRHMDGYTF
16 NA TRBJ2-1 NA TRBV7-9 TGTGCCAGCAGCGGACGGGACGCACAAGCCTACAATGAGCAGTTCTTC CASSGRDAQAYNEQFF
16 TRBD1 TRBJ2-1 NA TRBV7-6 TGTGCCAGCAGCTTAGGGGACAGGGATCGCTACAATGAGCAGTTCTTC CASSLGDRDRYNEQFF
12 NA TRBJ2-7 few TRBV12-5 TGTGCTAGTGGTTTGGTCGGCGACGAGCAGTACTTC CASGLVGDEQYF
16 TRBD1 TRBJ2-7 NA TRBV10-2 TGCGCCAGCAGCCTAGCCGGGACAGGTGCCTCCTACGAGCAGTACTTC CASSLAGTGASYEQYF
14 NA TRBJ1-1 NA TRBV6-1 TGTGCCAGCAGCAGCAGGGTTGTGGAGTGGCAAGCTTTCTTT CASSSRVVEWQAFF
16 TRBD1 TRBJ1-3 NA TRBV7-8 TGTGCCAGCAGCTTAGCGCGATGGGACAGGGGAAACACCATATATTTT CASSLARWDRGNTIYF
16 NA TRBJ2-2 few TRBV6-1 TGTGCCAGCAGTGAAAGGGCCCCCGGGCAAGTCGGGGAGCTGTTTTTT CASSERAPGQVGELFF
15 NA TRBJ1-2 NA TRBV28 TGTGCCAGCAGTTTATCCAGGCGGGTTCCCCTTGGCTACACCTTC CASSLSRRVPLGYTF
14 NA TRBJ2-2 NA TRBV9 TGTGCCAGCAGCGTAGCAGGGTCCCCCGGGGAGCTGTTTTTT CASSVAGSPGELFF
15 TRBD1 TRBJ2-7 few TRBV7-2 TGTGCCAGCAGCCAATACGGGACAGGGAGGTACGAGCAGTACTTC CASSQYGTGRYEQYF